This T cell receptor beta chain was captured in a study of technical replicates of blood from a handful of donors. The assay was immunoSEQ multiplex PCR, and TCRdb's table has in-frame clones only and misses some. The sample has more than 65,000 clones, around 96% seen once. Trimming cost V 4 bases and J 1 base; bases outside gene matches: 3. The CDR3 contains 15 residues. Looked up from germline, CDR1 is ENHRY and CDR2 is SYGVKD. The chain carries TRBV10-3 and TRBJ2-3, with TRBD2 identical over 9 bases. Source material: T cells isolated from PBMCs. The receptor comes from a human donor in good health. This CDR3 is CAISGREGGTDTQYF. CDR3 bases: TGTGCCATCAGTGGGCGGGAGGGCGGCACAGATACGCAGTATTTT.